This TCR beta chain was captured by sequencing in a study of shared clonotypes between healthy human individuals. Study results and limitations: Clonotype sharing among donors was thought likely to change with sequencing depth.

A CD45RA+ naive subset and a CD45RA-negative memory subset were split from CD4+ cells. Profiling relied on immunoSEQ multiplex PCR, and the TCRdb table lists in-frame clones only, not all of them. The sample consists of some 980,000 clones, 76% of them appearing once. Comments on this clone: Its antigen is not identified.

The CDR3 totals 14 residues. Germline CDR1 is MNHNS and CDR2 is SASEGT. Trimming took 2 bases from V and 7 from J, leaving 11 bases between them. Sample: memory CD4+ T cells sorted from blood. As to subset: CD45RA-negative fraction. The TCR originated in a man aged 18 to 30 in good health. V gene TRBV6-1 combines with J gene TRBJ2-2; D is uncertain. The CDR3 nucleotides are TGTGCCAGCAGTGAACGGCCTTCGGGCGGGGAGCTGTTTTTT. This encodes CASSERPSGGELFF.